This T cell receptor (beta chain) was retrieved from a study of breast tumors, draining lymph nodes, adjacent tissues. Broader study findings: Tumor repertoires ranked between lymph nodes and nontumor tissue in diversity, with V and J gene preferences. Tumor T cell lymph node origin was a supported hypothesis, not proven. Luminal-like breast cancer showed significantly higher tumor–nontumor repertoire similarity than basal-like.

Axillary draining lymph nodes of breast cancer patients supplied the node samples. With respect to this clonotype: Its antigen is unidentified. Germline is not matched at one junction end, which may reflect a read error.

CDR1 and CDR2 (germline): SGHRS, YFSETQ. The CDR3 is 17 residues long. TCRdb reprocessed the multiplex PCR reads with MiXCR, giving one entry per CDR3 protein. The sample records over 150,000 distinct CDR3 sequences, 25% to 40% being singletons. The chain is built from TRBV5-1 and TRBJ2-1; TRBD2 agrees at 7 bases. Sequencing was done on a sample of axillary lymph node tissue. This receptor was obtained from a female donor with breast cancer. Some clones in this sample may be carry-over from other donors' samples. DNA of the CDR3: TGCGCCAGCAGCTCTGGGCGTATAGCGGGCGGCTACAAGGAGCAGTTCTTC. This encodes CASSSGRIAGGYKEQFF.